This T cell receptor (beta chain) emerged from a study of long-term antiretroviral therapy in people with HIV. Study-level findings and limits: Compared with controls, HIV repertoires showed narrower CDR3 length ranges.

Post-ART PBMC samples numbered at least two per donor, and pre-ART ones at least one. Each specimen consisted of about 0.95-11 million cryopreserved PBMC prior to extraction of DNA. About this clone: As yet, its antigen is unknown.

The V gene end was trimmed by 3 bases and the J gene end by 6 bases; junction bases not matched to a gene: 5. This CDR3 contains 15 residues. Looked up from germline, CDR1 is MNHNS and CDR2 is SASEGT. The authors ran the immunoSEQ assay, v3.0, at survey level. Sequencing was intended to reach about 35,000-50,000 T-cell genomes per sample. Here immunoSEQ multiplex PCR was the method, and the copy in TCRdb shows in-frame clones only, minus some. The sample includes 30,000 to 40,000 clones, approximately 94% of them seen just once. The sequencing used unsorted PBMCs, collected 4.1 years after starting antiretroviral therapy. The receptor's source is a woman between 50 and 59 years old with HIV. V and J are TRBV6-1 and TRBJ1-5; 10 nucleotides line up with TRBD1. The CDR3 region has the DNA TGTGCCAGCAGTGATATGGGACAGGGGTCTCAGCCCCAGCATTTT. As protein: CASSDMGQGSQPQHF.